This passage covers 5 T cell receptor beta chains from one sample sequenced in a study of T cells in Graves' hyperthyroidism and ophthalmopathy. The source material, RNA transcripts, was used to amplify TCR beta CDR3 regions. Carried out on the TCR CDR3, a first-round RT-PCR used the HTBI primer set. In TCRdb, the multiplex PCR reads were re-called with MiXCR into one record per CDR3 protein. Of around 240,000 distinct CDR3 sequences listed, about 15% are singletons. Sequencing was done on a sample of blood. Every receptor here comes from a young woman with Graves' ophthalmopathy.

This chain joins TRBV28 and TRBJ1-2; 8 positions agree with TRBD1. The CDR3 totals 16 residues. Trimming at V came to 1 base and at J to 2 bases, leaving 6 bases not matched to a gene. The germline V gene encodes CDR1 MDHEN and CDR2 SYDVKM. As DNA, the CDR3 is TGTGCCAGCAGTTTATTCCAGGGGGCGTCGAACTATGGCTACACCTTC. Protein sequence: CASSLFQGASNYGYTF.

V gene TRBV9 combines with J gene TRBJ2-7, with 15 positions matching TRBD2. The J segment lost 6 bases and the V segment lost 4 bases, leaving 8 bases of the junction unmatched. In germline, CDR1 is SGDLS, CDR2 YYNGEE. CDR3 length: 16 residues. CDR3 bases: TGTGCCAGCAGCTTCCGGACTAGCGGGAGGGGGGGCGAGCAGTACTTC. Amino acids: CASSFRTSGRGGEQYF.

The table lists this clonotype with many counts. The chain uses TRBV7-2 and TRBJ1-4; no clear D. Trimming removed 5 bases from V and 3 bases from J, with 10 bases in between. Germline CDR1 and CDR2: SGHTA and FQGNSA. The CDR3 sequence is 14 residues long. The CDR3 loop is CASSRTVSNEKLFF. The CDR3 nucleotides read TGTGCCAGCAGCCGGACGGTCTCTAATGAAAAACTGTTTTTT.

The chain has TRBV5-1 and TRBJ2-5, with 14 positions matching TRBD2. V shed 5 bases and J 5 bases; nucleotides not matched to a gene: 2. The CDR3 has 14 residues. CDR1 and CDR2 (germline): SGHRS, YFSETQ. In DNA, the CDR3 is TGCGCCAGCAGGGGGACTAGCGGGAGTGAGACCCAGTACTTC. Protein sequence: CASRGTSGSETQYF.

The CDR3 protein is CASSAGTGGLYEQYF. As DNA, the CDR3 is TGTGCCAGCAGCGCCGGGACAGGGGGCCTGTACGAGCAGTACTTC. The chain uses TRBV9 and TRBJ2-7; 12 nucleotides line up with TRBD1. Germline trimming cut 3 bases from V and 4 bases from J; bases unmatched to any gene: 5. Germline loops: CDR1 SGDLS, CDR2 YYNGEE. The CDR3 length is 15 residues.